This paragraph reports one T cell receptor (beta chain). Its matching antigen is unknown. Using its own MiXCR run on the reads, TCRdb lists one record per CDR3 protein. The sample lists some 230,000 distinct CDR3 sequences; approximately 24% were seen once. The sample originates from a study of T cell repertoires in cytomegalovirus infection. Overall study context: Matching HLA type and CMV infection were both indicated by public TCR beta signatures. Overall study results and limits: In two of eight donors, the top clonotype was HLA-C-restricted CMV-specific. Adding up the frequency of public TCR beta families identified people who carried CMV plus the relevant HLA.

V was shortened by 6 bases and J by 6 bases, with 13 bases between the two germline ends. Germline CDR1 and CDR2: SEHNR and FQNEAQ (reference sequence). This CDR3 is 13 amino acids long. The receptor comes from a human donor in good health (CMV status not recorded). Some clones in this sample may be carry-over from other donors' samples. The rearrangement links TRBV7-9 to TRBJ2-3, with a weak D call TRBD1 (5 bases). Material: CD8+ T cells from PBMCs. CDR3 nucleotides: TGTGCCAGCAGGGGGCTCAGATTGGATACGCAGTATTTT. Its protein product is CASRGLRLDTQYF.